Below, 24 T cell receptor beta chains from the same sample are listed, as sequenced in a study of control samples from healthy donors and cancer patients. Measured with immunoSEQ multiplex PCR; TCRdb has only the in-frame clones, and not every one. The sample contains more than 150,000 clones, more than 85% of which appear only once. Sequencing input: blood. The receptor source for this set is a woman aged 25 to 39 in good health.

The V gene is TRBV23-1, the J gene TRBJ2-3; maybe TRBD2 (5 bases). TRBV23-1 is an ORF, and what it does is uncertain. Deletions cut 2 bases from V and 6 bases from J, with 15 bases between. The CDR3 totals 15 residues. The CDR3: CASSQVRGPGDTQYF. CDR3 nucleotides: TGCGCCAGCAGTCAAGTCCGAGGACCGGGGGATACGCAGTATTTT.

The CDR3 bases are TGCGCCAGCAGCCAAGCCACAGGGCGGGCCGACAATGAGCAGTTCTTC. Encoded protein: CASSQATGRADNEQFF. The V call is TRBV4-1, the J call TRBJ2-1; D is possibly TRBD1 (6 bases). The germline V and J ends were trimmed by 1 base and 5 bases, with 15 bases remaining between them. Germline CDR1 is MGHRA and CDR2 is YSYEKL. This CDR3 has 16 amino acids.

The rearrangement links TRBV29-1 to TRBJ1-1; 7 bases agree with TRBD1. V trimming: 7 bases; J trimming: 4 bases; junction bases outside the gene matches: 6. Germline CDR1 is SQVTM and CDR2 is ANQGSEA. The CDR3 has 12 amino acids. CDR3 in DNA: TGCAGCGGGGAGGGGGCGGGCACTGAAGCTTTCTTT. As protein: CSGEGAGTEAFF.

The chain combines TRBV27 with TRBJ2-1; D gene unclear. Germline CDR1 is MNHEY and CDR2 is SMNVEV (reference sequence). This CDR3 has 14 amino acids. The germline V and J ends were trimmed by 6 bases and 4 bases, with 13 bases remaining between them. The CDR3 DNA sequence: TGTGCCAGCAGCATCAGGACGGCTTACAATGAGCAGTTCTTC. Protein sequence: CASSIRTAYNEQFF.

Comments on this clone: Different DNA sequences within this sample yield the same CDR3. In DNA form, the CDR3 reads TGTGCCAGCAGCTTAGGGGGTCAGCCCCAGCATTTT. Translating gives CASSLGGQPQHF. The chain combines TRBV7-9 with TRBJ1-5; D unclear. The CDR3 extends over 12 amino acids. The germline V and J ends were trimmed by 1 base and 6 bases, with 4 bases remaining between them. Germline V gene lookup returns CDR1 SEHNR and CDR2 FQNEAQ (reference sequence).

The genes are TRBV21-1 and TRBJ1-4. TRBV21-1 is assigned pseudogene status. The CDR3 covers 15 residues. CDR3 DNA: TGTGCCAGCAGCAAATTATGTCGGAGCAATGAAAAACTGTTTTTT. Translated: CASSKLCRSNEKLFF.

This sequence joins TRBV18 and TRBJ2-2; 7 bases align to TRBD2. The CDR3 totals 16 residues. CDR1 and CDR2 (germline): KGHSH, LQKENI. The V segment lost 3 bases and the J segment 0 bases; nucleotides outside the gene matches: 4. This chain's CDR3 is CASSPLAGSNTGELFF. The CDR3 nucleotides read TGTGCCAGCTCACCCTTAGCGGGCTCGAACACCGGGGAGCTGTTTTTT.

This clone appeared a single time. This chain joins TRBV10-3 and TRBJ1-2, with D uncertain. The CDR3 totals 13 residues. V was pared by 0 bases and J by 8 bases, with 10 bases between. Germline V gene lookup returns CDR1 ENHRY and CDR2 SYGVKD. The CDR3 is CAISESSGRGYTF. CDR3 DNA: TGTGCCATCAGTGAGTCGTCCGGTCGCGGCTACACCTTC.

The rearrangement links TRBV12-3 or TRBV12-4 to TRBJ1-1, with 8 nucleotides matching TRBD1. V dropped 6 bases and J dropped 9; count of bases not matched to a gene: 3. There are 11 residues in the CDR3. Here the CDR3 DNA reads TGTGCCAGCAGCGGGACAGGCAAAGCTTTCTTT. This translates into CASSGTGKAFF.

The chain employs TRBV18 and TRBJ1-1; D might be TRBD1 (5 bases). Germline-derived CDR1 and CDR2 are KGHSH and LQKENI. The CDR3 contains 15 residues. V dropped 2 bases and J dropped 0 bases, with 10 bases sitting between them. The CDR3 coding sequence is TGTGCCAGCTCACCATCGGGACGGATGAACACTGAAGCTTTCTTT. This codes for CASSPSGRMNTEAFF.

This clone was detected once. This chain links TRBV30 with TRBJ2-3; D not resolved. Germline V gene lookup returns CDR1 GTSNPN and CDR2 SVGIG (reference sequence). CDR3 length: 12 residues. Trimming cost V 2 bases and J 6 bases, with 9 bases left between them. CDR3 in amino acids: CAWSRSWDTQYF. CDR3 nucleotide sequence: TGTGCCTGGAGTCGCTCATGGGATACGCAGTATTTT.

In nucleotides, the CDR3 is TGTGCCAGCAGTTACGCGGGGTCGTTCGGGGAGCTGTTTTTT. It codes for CASSYAGSFGELFF. The chain employs TRBV6-5 and TRBJ2-2, with a possible D match to TRBD2 (6 bases). The germline gives CDR1 MNHEY, CDR2 SVGAGI. CDR3 length: 14 amino acids. The V end lost 2 bases, the J end lost 7 bases, and 11 bases lay between the germline ends.

The rearrangement links TRBV7-8 to TRBJ1-2; the D is unclear. V was trimmed by 5 bases and J by 4 bases, leaving 14 bases between them. Germline assignment: CDR1 SGHVS and CDR2 FQNEAQ. This CDR3 has 14 residues. CDR3 DNA: TGTGCCAGCAGCCCGAGGAATGGCCTCTATGGCTACACCTTC. It encodes CASSPRNGLYGYTF.

The chain uses TRBV7-2 and TRBJ1-3; tentative D call: TRBD1 (5 bases). The V gene's germline CDR1 is SGHTA and CDR2 FQGNSA. The V end was cut by 1 base, the J end by 4 bases, with 11 bases between. The CDR3 sequence is 15 residues long. Here the CDR3 reads CASSLVGAGGNTIYF. The CDR3 nucleotides read TGTGCCAGCAGCTTAGTAGGGGCTGGGGGAAACACCATATATTTT.

J is TRBJ2-1 and V is TRBV10-3; 8 nucleotides line up with TRBD2. CDR1 ENHRY and CDR2 SYGVKD come from the germline V gene. With 6 bases clipped from V and 8 bases from J, the junction kept 9 bases outside the gene matches. There are 14 residues in the CDR3. CDR3 DNA: TGTGCCATCAGCCCGCCGACTAGCGTACATGAGCAGTTCTTC. It specifies CAISPPTSVHEQFF.

This chain connects TRBV7-9 to TRBJ1-1; D is uncertain. The CDR3 runs 14 residues. Trimming pared 0 bases from V and 6 bases from J, leaving 11 bases between. Germline values: CDR1 SEHNR, CDR2 FQNEAQ (reference sequence). In nucleotides, the CDR3 is TGTGCCAGCAGCTTAGCGGGCAGCCCCGCTGAAGCTTTCTTT. Its protein product is CASSLAGSPAEAFF.

This chain joins TRBV6-5 and TRBJ1-1; D is ambiguous. Germline values: CDR1 MNHEY, CDR2 SVGAGI. V lost 5 bases and J lost 2, with 6 bases in between. This CDR3 spans 12 amino acids. CDR3 sequence (DNA): TGTGCCAGCAGTCGCCTAAACACTGAAGCTTTCTTT. Its protein product is CASSRLNTEAFF.

Notes on this clone: Additional DNA sequences in this sample encode the identical CDR3. The chain combines TRBV18 with TRBJ2-5; 8 bases fit TRBD1. CDR3 length: 14 residues. Germline lookup yields CDR1 KGHSH and CDR2 LQKENI. V shed 4 bases, J shed 4 bases, and the junction held 5 bases outside the gene matches. The CDR3 region has the DNA TGTGCCAGCTCACAATTGGGGACAGGAGAGACCCAGTACTTC. It translates to CASSQLGTGETQYF.

The rearrangement uses TRBV12-5 and TRBJ1-3, with D uncertain. Per the germline V gene, CDR1 is LGHNT and CDR2 is FRNRAP. The CDR3 is 12 amino acids. The V and J ends lost 1 base and 8 bases respectively, with 6 bases between them. In DNA, the CDR3 is TGTGCTAGTGGTTTGGGAGTGGACACCATATATTTT. As protein: CASGLGVDTIYF.

This chain joins TRBV6-4 and TRBJ1-3, with TRBD1 matching over 7 bases. The CDR3 consists of 17 residues. V shed 7 bases and J 0 bases; nucleotides not matched to a gene: 12. Germline-derived CDR1 and CDR2 are MRHNA and SNTAGT. CDR3 amino acids: CASTLRGQRFSGNTIYF. DNA of the CDR3: TGTGCCAGCACCTTAAGGGGGCAACGGTTCTCTGGAAACACCATATATTTT.

The V gene is TRBV18, the J gene TRBJ1-2; D is undetermined. CDR1 is KGHSH, CDR2 LQKENI, per germline. Trimming took off 2 bases at V and 5 bases at J, with 6 bases between the two ends. The CDR3 has 12 amino acids. Here the CDR3 reads CASSPGEYGYTF. Here the CDR3 DNA reads TGTGCCAGCTCACCAGGGGAGTATGGCTACACCTTC.

This clone occurred once. The V gene is TRBV18, the J gene TRBJ2-7; 15 positions agree with TRBD2. CDR1 is KGHSH, CDR2 LQKENI, per germline. The CDR3 runs to 17 residues. Trimming at V came to 6 bases and at J to 0 bases, leaving 6 bases not matched to a gene. The CDR3 DNA reads as TGTGCCAGCTCCGGGACTAGCGGGAGGCTGAGCTCCTACGAGCAGTACTTC. Encoded protein: CASSGTSGRLSSYEQYF.

V and J are TRBV28 and TRBJ1-3; D is undetermined. The V end lost 7 bases, the J end lost 3 bases, and 4 bases lay between the germline ends. CDR1 is MDHEN and CDR2 is SYDVKM in the germline V gene. The CDR3 has 11 residues. CDR3 loop: CASKIGNTIYF. Written as DNA, the CDR3 is TGTGCCAGCAAAATTGGAAACACCATATATTTT.

The count of this clone is one. The CDR3 nucleotides read TGTGCCAGTAAGGCTCTGAACACTGAAGCTTTCTTT. Its translation: CASKALNTEAFF. This chain joins TRBV19 and TRBJ1-1; D ambiguous. The CDR3 runs to 12 residues. Trimming removed 7 bases at V and 0 bases at J, with 6 bases between. Looked up from germline, CDR1 is LNHDA and CDR2 is SQIVND (reference sequence).